These 24 T cell receptor beta chains originate from one sample sequenced in a study of blood T cell repertoires in COVID-19. Assay: immunoSEQ multiplex PCR; the TCRdb copy retains only in-frame clones and omits some. The table includes 140,000 to 150,000 clones, around 72% detected once. The sample consisted of peripheral blood. These receptors were taken from a woman aged 55-69 years with acute or convalescent COVID-19.

The chain employs TRBV7-8 and TRBJ2-7, with D tentatively TRBD1 (5 bases). Per the germline V gene, CDR1 is SGHVS and CDR2 is FQNEAQ. Deletions cut 5 bases from V and 2 bases from J, with 13 bases between. The CDR3 has 14 amino acids. The CDR3 DNA is TGTGCCAGCAGCCACAGGAGAATTACCTACGAGCAGTACTTC. This codes for CASSHRRITYEQYF.

This rearrangement joins TRBV9 to TRBJ2-2, with TRBD2 identical over 9 bases. The CDR3 loop spans 15 amino acids. J gave up 5 bases and V 0 bases, and 2 bases lay outside the gene matches. Germline assignment: CDR1 SGDLS and CDR2 YYNGEE. In DNA, the CDR3 is TGTGCCAGCAGCGTAGCTAGCGGGAAGACCGGGGAGCTGTTTTTT. It yields the protein CASSVASGKTGELFF.

V gene TRBV13 combines with J gene TRBJ2-1, with 7 nucleotides matching TRBD2. Germline values: CDR1 PRHDT, CDR2 FYEKMQ (reference sequence). The CDR3 has 16 residues. With V trimmed by 3 bases and J by 4 bases, 9 bases remained unmatched. The CDR3 sequence is CASSLRREILYNEQFF. DNA of the CDR3: TGTGCCAGCAGCTTGAGGCGGGAGATACTTTACAATGAGCAGTTCTTC. The variable domain in full, completed from reference TRBV13 and TRBJ2-1, reads AAGVIQSPRHLIKEKRETATLKCYPIPRHDTVYWYQQGPGQDPQFLISFYEKMQSDKGSIPDRFSAQQFSDYHSELNMSSLELGDSALYFCASSLRREILYNEQFFGPGTRLTVL.

The chain links TRBV5-1 to TRBJ1-5, with D maybe TRBD1 (6 bases). In germline, CDR1 is SGHRS, CDR2 YFSETQ. The CDR3 has 16 amino acids. Trimming removed 4 bases from V and 1 base from J, with 15 bases in between. CDR3 residues: CASSVGGGASNQPQHF. CDR3 coding DNA: TGCGCCAGCAGCGTGGGAGGGGGGGCGAGCAATCAGCCCCAGCATTTT.

This chain joins TRBV4-2 and TRBJ1-6, with D unresolved. V was cut by 0 bases and J by 7 bases, with 19 bases left in between. The germline V gene encodes CDR1 LGHNA and CDR2 YNFKEQ. There are 18 residues in the CDR3. The CDR3 DNA is TGTGCCAGCAGCCAAGATAGGAGGGCCGGTCTCGGGAATTCACCCCTCCACTTT. It translates to CASSQDRRAGLGNSPLHF.

This clone was seen once. The rearrangement uses TRBV2 and TRBJ2-2; D is unclear. The CDR3 extends over 13 amino acids. Germline CDR1 reads SNHLY; CDR2 reads FYNNEI. V was pared by 1 base and J by 6 bases, with 6 bases between. CDR3 residues: CASSEVYSGELFF. The DNA of the CDR3 is TGTGCCAGCAGTGAAGTCTATTCCGGGGAGCTGTTTTTT.

The V and J genes are TRBV15 and TRBJ1-5; D is ambiguous. The CDR3 totals 17 residues. CDR1 is LNHNV and CDR2 is YYDKDF in the germline V gene (reference sequence). The V gene lost 3 bases and the J gene lost 2 bases, with 17 bases spanning the gap. The CDR3 nucleotides read TGTGCCACCAGCAGTGACGATCGGGGTGGCGGCAATCAGCCCCAGCATTTT. It is translated as CATSSDDRGGGNQPQHF.

The chain carries TRBV3-1 (or the pseudogene TRBV3-2) and TRBJ1-4, with unresolved D. This CDR3 region has 15 residues. Germline CDR1 is LGHDT and CDR2 is YNNKEL (reference sequence). Trimming took 4 bases from V and 0 from J, leaving 9 bases between them. CDR3 sequence reads: CASSLTLATNEKLFF. DNA of the CDR3: TGTGCCAGCAGCCTGACACTTGCAACTAATGAAAAACTGTTTTTT.

The rearrangement links TRBV27 to TRBJ1-5; the match to TRBD1 covers 9 bases. Losses at the gene ends were 5 bases for V and 2 bases for J; bases not matched to a gene: 13. Per germline, CDR1 MNHEY and CDR2 SMNVEV (reference sequence). This CDR3 is built from 18 residues. The CDR3 sequence: CASSRTGTGMLGNQPQHF. The CDR3 region has the DNA TGTGCCAGCAGTCGGACCGGGACAGGGATGTTGGGCAATCAGCCCCAGCATTTT.

The J gene is TRBJ1-5, the V gene TRBV19; D gene uncertain. Germline CDR1 reads LNHDA; CDR2 reads SQIVND (reference sequence). This CDR3 spans 14 amino acids. V lost 8 bases and J 2 bases, leaving 13 bases between the germline ends. DNA for the CDR3: TGTGCCAGTCGGCCCGACCAGGGCAATCAGCCCCAGCATTTT. It encodes CASRPDQGNQPQHF.

The rearrangement links TRBV19 to TRBJ2-7; perhaps TRBD2 as D (6 bases). The CDR3 runs to 12 residues. Trimming pared 4 bases from V and 3 bases from J, leaving 7 bases between. Germline CDR1 and CDR2: LNHDA and SQIVND (reference sequence). The CDR3 DNA is TGTGCCAGTAGTACGGGACTCTACGAGCAGTACTTC. Protein: CASSTGLYEQYF.

The chain employs TRBV6-5 and TRBJ1-6; no clear D gene. Trimming removed 2 bases at V and 7 bases at J, with 9 bases between. Germline CDR1 and CDR2: MNHEY and SVGAGI. CDR3 length equals 14 residues. The CDR3 DNA is TGTGCCAGCAGTTACGTTAGAGGGAATTCACCCCTCCACTTT. Residues: CASSYVRGNSPLHF.

The J gene is TRBJ2-7, the V gene TRBV28, with 7 nucleotides matching TRBD2. This CDR3 has 13 amino acids. Per the germline V gene, CDR1 is MDHEN and CDR2 is SYDVKM. The CDR3 DNA sequence: TGTGCTTCGAGCGGGAATCCCTCCTACGAGCAGTACTTC. As protein: CASSGNPSYEQYF.

The chain links TRBV6-1 to TRBJ2-3, with D possibly matching TRBD1 (5 bases). The CDR3 runs to 14 residues. CDR1 and CDR2 from the germline V gene are MNHNS and SASEGT. V lost 8 bases, J lost 2 bases, and 14 bases lay in between. CDR3 in DNA: TGTGCCAGCCGGAGCGTGGGGCTCACAGATACGCAGTATTTT. Protein product: CASRSVGLTDTQYF.

The chain links TRBV19 to TRBJ1-5; 10 nucleotides match TRBD1. Germline lookup yields CDR1 LNHDA and CDR2 SQIVND (reference sequence). This CDR3 has 16 amino acids. Trimming removed 8 bases from V and 7 bases from J; junction bases left unmatched: 14. In nucleotides, the CDR3 is TGTGCCAGTCACGCGGGACAGGGGTACAATCAACAGCCCCAGCATTTT. Translated, it gives CASHAGQGYNQQPQHF.

This rearrangement joins TRBV5-6 to TRBJ1-2; unclear D gene. Germline V lookup: CDR1 SGHDT, CDR2 YYEEEE. The CDR3 sequence is 14 residues long. V dropped 3 bases and J dropped 8 bases, with 17 bases sitting between them. For the CDR3, the DNA is TGTGCCAGCAGCTCTAGCCCCTTCGGAAGCGGCTACACCTTC. This translates into CASSSSPFGSGYTF. The variable domain in full, with the rest retrieved from reference TRBV5-6 and TRBJ1-2, is DAGVTQSPTHLIKTRGQQVTLRCSPKSGHDTVSWYQQALGQGPQFIFQYYEEEERQRGNFPDRFSGHQFPNYSSELNVNALLLGDSALYLCASSSSPFGSGYTFGSGTRLTVV.

This chain connects TRBV6-5 to TRBJ2-3, with D possibly matching TRBD2 (6 bases). CDR1 MNHEY and CDR2 SVGAGI come from the germline V gene. Deletions cut 7 bases from V and 3 bases from J, with 11 bases between. The length of the CDR3 is 13 residues. The DNA for the CDR3 is TGTGCCAGCACTACTAGCCGAACAGATACGCAGTATTTT. It yields the protein CASTTSRTDTQYF.

The V call is TRBV15, the J call TRBJ2-7; TRBD1 aligns across 7 bases. The CDR3 totals 13 residues. The germline gives CDR1 LNHNV, CDR2 YYDKDF (reference sequence). The V segment lost 6 bases and the J segment 4 bases; nucleotides outside the gene matches: 6. This CDR3 is CATSRTGVYEQYF. The CDR3 DNA follows: TGTGCCACCAGTAGGACAGGAGTTTACGAGCAGTACTTC.

This chain joins TRBV19 and TRBJ1-2; D unclear. CDR1 is LNHDA and CDR2 is SQIVND in the germline V gene (reference sequence). The CDR3 is 14 amino acids. Trimming removed 3 bases from V and 4 bases from J, with 12 bases in between. In DNA form, the CDR3 reads TGTGCCAGTAGTATCCCGATGTCGGGCTATGGCTACACCTTC. It yields the protein CASSIPMSGYGYTF.

This rearrangement joins TRBV24-1 to TRBJ2-7, with 10 bases fitting TRBD1. Germline V lookup: CDR1 KGHDR, CDR2 SFDVKD. The CDR3 sequence is 15 residues long. After removal of 3 bases from V and 3 bases from J, the junction contained 4 bases not matched to a gene. This chain's CDR3 is CATSDGTGALYEQYF. CDR3 coding DNA: TGTGCCACCAGTGATGGGACAGGGGCCCTCTACGAGCAGTACTTC.

V usage is TRBV10-3 and J usage is TRBJ2-2, with D perhaps TRBD1 (6 bases). Germline CDR1 reads ENHRY; CDR2 reads SYGVKD. V lost 10 bases, J lost 3 bases, and 18 bases lay in between. The CDR3 is 15 residues long. CDR3 bases: TGTGCCACGAAATGGGGACACCAGGACACCGGGGAGCTGTTTTTT. Encoded protein: CATKWGHQDTGELFF.

This chain uses TRBV19 with TRBJ2-1; TRBD2 matches 9 bases. The J segment lost 9 bases and the V segment lost 9 bases, leaving 15 bases of the junction unmatched. There are 15 residues in the CDR3. Germline V gene sequence: CDR1 LNHDA, CDR2 SQIVND (reference sequence). CDR3 sequence reads: CASTNWASGNLEQFF. The CDR3 DNA is TGTGCCAGCACCAACTGGGCTAGCGGGAACCTTGAGCAGTTCTTC.

This clone was seen only a few times. The rearrangement links TRBV27 to TRBJ1-5; D may be TRBD1 (5 bases). V lost 11 bases and J 5 bases, leaving 16 bases between the germline ends. The length of the CDR3 is 13 residues. Germline assignment: CDR1 MNHEY and CDR2 SMNVEV (reference sequence). The CDR3 DNA follows: TGTGCCTCCAAAAAAGGGGTAGATCAGCCCCAGCATTTT. It codes for CASKKGVDQPQHF.

This clone was picked up a small number of times. The rearrangement links TRBV4-2 to TRBJ2-1; possibly TRBD1 for D (6 bases). There are 16 residues in the CDR3. Trimming stripped 3 bases from V and 7 bases from J, with 19 bases between. Germline V CDR1 and CDR2: LGHNA, YNFKEQ. CDR3 amino acids: CASSHPGAGEGNEQFF. As DNA, the CDR3 is TGTGCCAGCAGCCACCCTGGCGCAGGGGAAGGGAATGAGCAGTTCTTC.